This TCR beta chain is from a study of shared clonotypes between healthy human individuals. Sequencing used immunoSEQ multiplex PCR; TCRdb keeps in-frame clones, though not all of them. Among approximately 2,000,000 clones listed, roughly 93% were seen once. The CDR3 has 16 amino acids. Looked up from germline, CDR1 is SGHRS and CDR2 is YFSETQ. Terminally differentiated effector memory CD45RA+ cells were excluded by CCR7 positive selection of CD45RO-negative cells. As to this clone: At one of its ends the junction is not consistent with the germline gene, which may arise from a read error.

The rearrangement links TRBV5-1 to TRBJ2-7, with TRBD2 identical over 10 bases. The receptor comes from a man aged 18 to 30 in good health. Some clones in this sample may be carry-over from other donors' samples. Sequenced sample: naive CD8+ T cells from PBMCs. The CDR3 here is CASGKLGSGRSSEQYF. The CDR3 DNA sequence: TGCGCCAGCGGGAAGCTCGGTAGCGGGAGGTCCTCCGAGCAGTACTTC.